These 7 T cell receptor beta chains were sequenced from one sample in a study of CD8 T cells in Susac syndrome. After extraction with the RNeasy kit, about 0.5 to 1 ug of the RNA was reverse transcribed using random hexamers. TCRdb reanalysed the immunoSEQ multiplex PCR reads using MiXCR and keeps one entry per CDR3 protein. The sample holds around 150,000 distinct CDR3 sequences, around 95% seen once. Sequenced input: CD4+ T cells from PBMCs. Receptors originate from a human donor with Susac syndrome.

Regarding this clonotype: A read error is likely, as this CDR3 ends without the conserved phenylalanine or tryptophan. The CDR3 sequence: CASSQTMGFGELFS. The CDR3 DNA reads TGTGCCAGCAGTCAAACAATGGGGTTCGGGGAGCTGTTTTCT. V gene TRBV9 combines with J gene TRBJ2-2; the D is unclear. V was trimmed by 5 bases and J by 7 bases, leaving 15 bases between them. The CDR3 is 14 residues long. CDR1 is SGDLS, CDR2 YYNGEE, per germline.

The genes are TRBV10-3 and TRBJ2-3; TRBD1 agrees at 8 bases. V shed 5 bases and J 6 bases; nucleotides not matched to a gene: 10. The CDR3 contains 15 residues. Germline assignment: CDR1 ENHRY and CDR2 SYGVKD. CDR3 in DNA: TGTGCCATCAGTTTCGGCGGACAGGGCTGGGATACGCAGTATTTT. This codes for CAISFGGQGWDTQYF.

This chain connects TRBV18 to TRBJ1-6, with TRBD1 matching 8 bases. The CDR3 sequence is 14 residues long. V lost 6 bases to trimming and J lost 8 bases; unmatched junction nucleotides: 6. Germline CDR1 is KGHSH and CDR2 is LQKENI. CDR3 amino acids: CASSPQDRDSPLHF. CDR3 bases: TGTGCCAGCTCTCCGCAGGACAGGGATTCACCCCTCCACTTT.

The chain links TRBV4-1 to TRBJ2-7; D could derive from TRBD1 or TRBD2 (6 bases each). V was pared by 2 bases and J by 6 bases, with 14 bases between. The CDR3 is made up of 14 amino acids. Per germline, CDR1 MGHRA and CDR2 YSYEKL. The CDR3 region is CASSQIGGGLEQYF. The CDR3 coding sequence is TGCGCCAGCAGCCAAATAGGAGGGGGTCTCGAGCAGTACTTC.

This chain connects TRBV4-1 to TRBJ1-5; 10 nucleotides align to TRBD1. The V and J ends lost 6 bases and 9 bases, in that order; junction bases with no gene match: 17. The CDR3 runs to 17 residues. Germline CDR1 and CDR2: MGHRA and YSYEKL. The CDR3 nucleotides read TGCGCCAGCAGACGGTCGCTGGCCCGGGACAGGGGTGGGCCCCAGCATTTT. Protein product: CASRRSLARDRGGPQHF.

The rearrangement joins TRBV6-6 to TRBJ1-1; weak D call: TRBD1 (5 bases). V lost 0 bases and J lost 4, with 15 bases in between. CDR3 size: 16 residues. Germline CDR1 reads MNHNY; CDR2 reads SVGAGI (reference sequence). CDR3 sequence: CASSYSKGRAFTEAFF. CDR3 bases: TGTGCCAGCAGTTACTCGAAGGGGCGCGCCTTCACTGAAGCTTTCTTT.

This chain joins TRBV4-1 and TRBJ2-7; D is possibly TRBD1 (5 bases). Germline-derived CDR1 and CDR2 are MGHRA and YSYEKL. The CDR3 has 16 amino acids. Trimming removed 2 bases from V and 3 bases from J, with 17 bases in between. This CDR3 reads CASSQFPPGSGYEQYF. In DNA form, the CDR3 reads TGCGCCAGCAGCCAATTCCCTCCAGGGTCCGGCTACGAGCAGTACTTC.